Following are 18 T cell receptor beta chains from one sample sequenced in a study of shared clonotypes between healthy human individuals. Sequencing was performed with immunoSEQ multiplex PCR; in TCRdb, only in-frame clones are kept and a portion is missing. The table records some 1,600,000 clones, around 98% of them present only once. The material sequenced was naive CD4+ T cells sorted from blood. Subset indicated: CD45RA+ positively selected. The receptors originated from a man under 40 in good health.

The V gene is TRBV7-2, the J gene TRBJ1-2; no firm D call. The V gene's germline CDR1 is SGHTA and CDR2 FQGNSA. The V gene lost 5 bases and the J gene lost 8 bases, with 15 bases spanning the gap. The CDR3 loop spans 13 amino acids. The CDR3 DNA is TGTGCCAGCAGCCCAACACACCCGGGAGGCTACACCTTC. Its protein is CASSPTHPGGYTF.

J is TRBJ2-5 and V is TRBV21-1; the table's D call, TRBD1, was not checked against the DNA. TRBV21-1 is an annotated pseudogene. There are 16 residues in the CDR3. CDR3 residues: CASSRGTGERQETQYF. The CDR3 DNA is TGTGCCAGCAGCCGAGGGACAGGGGAACGCCAAGAGACCCAGTACTTC.

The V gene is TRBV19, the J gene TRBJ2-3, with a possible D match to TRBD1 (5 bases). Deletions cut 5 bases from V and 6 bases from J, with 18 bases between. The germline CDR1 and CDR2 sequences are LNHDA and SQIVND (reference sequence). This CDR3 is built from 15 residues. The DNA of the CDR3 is TGTGCCAGTAGTCCCCACAGGAAGGCGCGCGATACGCAGTATTTT. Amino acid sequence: CASSPHRKARDTQYF.

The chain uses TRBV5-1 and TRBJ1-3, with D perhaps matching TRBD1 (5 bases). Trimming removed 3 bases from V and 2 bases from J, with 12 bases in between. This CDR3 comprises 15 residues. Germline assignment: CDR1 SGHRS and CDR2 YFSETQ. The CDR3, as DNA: TGCGCCAGCAGCTCCCCGGGACGGGCTGGAAACACCATATATTTT. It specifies CASSSPGRAGNTIYF.

CDR3 protein: CAIRPPEGARSEAFF. The CDR3 coding sequence is TGTGCCATCAGGCCCCCAGAGGGGGCGCGATCTGAAGCTTTCTTT. This chain links TRBV10-3 with TRBJ1-1; 7 bases align to TRBD1. V shed 6 bases, J shed 6 bases, and the junction held 13 bases outside the gene matches. CDR3 size: 15 residues. The V gene's germline CDR1 is ENHRY and CDR2 SYGVKD.

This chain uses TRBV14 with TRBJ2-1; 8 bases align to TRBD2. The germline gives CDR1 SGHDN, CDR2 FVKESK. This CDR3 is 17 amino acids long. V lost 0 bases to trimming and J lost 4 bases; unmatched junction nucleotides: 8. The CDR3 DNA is TGTGCCAGCAGCCAAGAAGGACCACTAGCGGTATACAATGAGCAGTTCTTC. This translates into CASSQEGPLAVYNEQFF.

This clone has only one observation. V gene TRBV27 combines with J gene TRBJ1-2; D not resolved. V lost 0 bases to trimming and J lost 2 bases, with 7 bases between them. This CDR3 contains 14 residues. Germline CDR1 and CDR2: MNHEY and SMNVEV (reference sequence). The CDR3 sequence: CASSLSMGNYGYTF. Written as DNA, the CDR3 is TGTGCCAGCAGTTTATCGATGGGGAACTATGGCTACACCTTC.

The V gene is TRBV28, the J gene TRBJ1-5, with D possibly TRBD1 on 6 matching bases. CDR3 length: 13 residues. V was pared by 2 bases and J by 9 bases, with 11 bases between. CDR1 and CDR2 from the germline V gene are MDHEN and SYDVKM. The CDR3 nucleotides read TGTGCCAGCAGTTTAGGAATAGGGGGGCCCCAGCATTTT. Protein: CASSLGIGGPQHF.

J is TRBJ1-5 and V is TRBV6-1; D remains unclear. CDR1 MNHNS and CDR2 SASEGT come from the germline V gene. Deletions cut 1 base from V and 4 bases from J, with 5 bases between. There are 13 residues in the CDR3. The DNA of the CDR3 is TGTGCCAGCAGTGAAGGCTGGAATCAGCCCCAGCATTTT. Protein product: CASSEGWNQPQHF.

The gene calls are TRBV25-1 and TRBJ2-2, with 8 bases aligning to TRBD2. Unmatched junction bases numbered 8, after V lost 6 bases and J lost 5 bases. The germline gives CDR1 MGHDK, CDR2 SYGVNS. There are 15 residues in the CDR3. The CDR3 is CASSRGGRATGELFF. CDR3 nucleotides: TGTGCCAGCAGCCGCGGGGGGAGGGCAACCGGGGAGCTGTTTTTT.

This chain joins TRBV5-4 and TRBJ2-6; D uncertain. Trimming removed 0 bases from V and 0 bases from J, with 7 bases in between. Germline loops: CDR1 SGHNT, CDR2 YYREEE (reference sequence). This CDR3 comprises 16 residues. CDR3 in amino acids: CASSLGALSGANVLTF. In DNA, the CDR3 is TGTGCCAGCAGCTTGGGGGCTCTCTCTGGGGCCAACGTCCTGACTTTC. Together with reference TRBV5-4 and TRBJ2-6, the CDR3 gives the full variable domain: ETGVTQSPTHLIKTRGQQVTLRCSSQSGHNTVSWYQQALGQGPQFIFQYYREEENGRGNFPPRFSGLQFPNYSSELNVNALELDDSALYLCASSLGALSGANVLTFGAGSRLTVL.

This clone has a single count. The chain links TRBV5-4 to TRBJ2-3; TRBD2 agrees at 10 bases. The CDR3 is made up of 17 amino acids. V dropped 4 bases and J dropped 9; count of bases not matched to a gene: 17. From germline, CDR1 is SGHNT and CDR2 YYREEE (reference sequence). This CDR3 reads CASSPPVSGRAWGTQYF. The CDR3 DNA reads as TGTGCCAGCAGCCCACCAGTGAGCGGGAGGGCCTGGGGGACGCAGTATTTT.

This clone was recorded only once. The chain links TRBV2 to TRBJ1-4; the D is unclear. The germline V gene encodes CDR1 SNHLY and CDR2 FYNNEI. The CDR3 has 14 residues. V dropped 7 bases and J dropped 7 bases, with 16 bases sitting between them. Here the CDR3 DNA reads TGTGCCAGCATACTCGACGGAGAAATTGAAAAACTGTTTTTT. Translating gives CASILDGEIEKLFF.

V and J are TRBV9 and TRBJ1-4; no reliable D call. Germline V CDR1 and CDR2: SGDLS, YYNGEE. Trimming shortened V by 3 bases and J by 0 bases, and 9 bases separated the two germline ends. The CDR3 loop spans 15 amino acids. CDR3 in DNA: TGTGCCAGCAGCGCCGGAGGTTCAACTAATGAAAAACTGTTTTTT. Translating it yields CASSAGGSTNEKLFF.

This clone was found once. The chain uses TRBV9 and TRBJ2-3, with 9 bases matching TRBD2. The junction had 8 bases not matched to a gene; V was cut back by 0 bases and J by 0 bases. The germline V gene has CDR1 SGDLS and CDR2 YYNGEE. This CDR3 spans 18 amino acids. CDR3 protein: CASSVAAGGPRSTDTQYF. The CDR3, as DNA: TGTGCCAGCAGCGTAGCTGCGGGAGGGCCTCGGAGCACAGATACGCAGTATTTT.

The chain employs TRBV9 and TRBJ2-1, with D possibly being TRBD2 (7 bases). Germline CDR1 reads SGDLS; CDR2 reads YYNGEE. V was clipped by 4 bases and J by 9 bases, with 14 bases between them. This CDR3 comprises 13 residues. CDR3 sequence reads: CASSQGGGSEQFF. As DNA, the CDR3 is TGTGCCAGCAGCCAGGGAGGGGGTAGTGAGCAGTTCTTC.

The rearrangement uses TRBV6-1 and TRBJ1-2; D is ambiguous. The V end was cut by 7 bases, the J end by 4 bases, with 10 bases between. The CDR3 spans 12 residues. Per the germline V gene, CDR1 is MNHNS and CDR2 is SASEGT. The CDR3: CASKKNLYGYTF. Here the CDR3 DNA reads TGTGCCAGCAAGAAAAACCTCTATGGCTACACCTTC.

Here the CDR3 reads CASSLVAGDLHEQYF. CDR3 bases: TGTGCCAGCAGCTTAGTAGCGGGAGATTTACACGAGCAGTACTTC. The J gene is TRBJ2-7, the V gene TRBV7-2; 9 bases match TRBD2. The CDR3 loop spans 15 amino acids. With 1 base clipped from V and 5 bases from J, the junction kept 6 bases outside the gene matches. Germline lookup yields CDR1 SGHTA and CDR2 FQGNSA.